The T cell receptor (beta chain) described here comes from a study of CD8 T cells in ankylosing spondylitis listed by TCRdb under 2017. Background on the whole study: T cell receptor beta repertoires were profiled in healthy donors and ankylosing spondylitis patients so that disease-linked TCR variants could be found. The full study cohort comprised 20 to 30 ankylosing spondylitis patients and approximately 100 healthy donors. Peripheral blood samples were taken, and synovial fluid was additionally collected from ankylosing spondylitis patients. Summary of the overall study and its limitations: According to the report, matched synovial fluid samples from ankylosing spondylitis patients were significantly enriched for the disease-linked clones. Some motif variants had previously been reported in the synovial fluid and blood of reactive arthritis patients, which suggests shared mechanisms of disease initiation. The disease-linked clones showed a CD8+ phenotype and occurred at relatively low frequencies in peripheral blood. Blood from ankylosing spondylitis patients appeared to be characterized by a TCR beta motif composed of about eight highly homologous amino acid variants.

As regards this clonotype: What this receptor recognizes is not known. No per-base quality is available; no much larger clone lies one base away.

After removal of 5 bases from V and 1 base from J, the junction retains 1 base not matched to a gene. Inclusive of the bounding cysteine and phenylalanine, the CDR3 is 13 residues long. CDR3 DNA only is kept here, 39 bases in frame from base 1. Instrument used: Illumina HiSeq 2500. Quantitative 5'-RACE with molecular barcodes was used to prepare TCR beta libraries. Per the authors' processing: Disease-linked TCR variants were identified with a new computational method built on a probabilistic model of VDJ rearrangement. TCRdb trimmed public reads at Q25 via fastp, called clones via MiXCR and kept in-frame beta chains. CDR3 protein sequences are deduplicated, and each keeps its most common genes and DNA. The V and J calls here are based on TCRdb, not the publication. This sample gives about 260,000 distinct CDR3 sequences in total; roughly 20% of them show up just once. The ten largest account for roughly 8% of the sample.

This TCR came from a male donor with ankylosing spondylitis or in good health (not recorded which). Recombination connected TRBV12-3 or TRBV12-4 to TRBJ2-5; 7 bases in the middle match TRBD1. Sequenced sample: blood, either unsorted or a sorted T cell fraction (not recorded which). The nucleotides read TGTGCCAGCAGTAGACAGGGCCAAGAGACCCAGTACTTC. Translation gives CASSRQGQETQYF.